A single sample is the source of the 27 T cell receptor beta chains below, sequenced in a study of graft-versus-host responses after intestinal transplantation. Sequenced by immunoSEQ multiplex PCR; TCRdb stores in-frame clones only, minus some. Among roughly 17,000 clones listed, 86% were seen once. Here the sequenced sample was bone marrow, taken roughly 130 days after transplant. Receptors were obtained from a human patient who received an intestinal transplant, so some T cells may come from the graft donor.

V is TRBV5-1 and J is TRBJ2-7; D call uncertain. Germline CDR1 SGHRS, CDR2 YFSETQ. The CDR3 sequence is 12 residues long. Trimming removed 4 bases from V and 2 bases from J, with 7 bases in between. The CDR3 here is CASSEEAYEQYF. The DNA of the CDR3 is TGCGCCAGCAGCGAGGAAGCCTACGAGCAGTACTTC.

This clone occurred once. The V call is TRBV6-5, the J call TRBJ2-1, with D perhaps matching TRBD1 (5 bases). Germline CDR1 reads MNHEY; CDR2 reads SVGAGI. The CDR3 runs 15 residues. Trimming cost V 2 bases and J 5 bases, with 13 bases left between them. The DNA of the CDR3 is TGTGCCAGCAGTTACAGTGGGGCTTCGAACAATGAGCAGTTCTTC. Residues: CASSYSGASNNEQFF.

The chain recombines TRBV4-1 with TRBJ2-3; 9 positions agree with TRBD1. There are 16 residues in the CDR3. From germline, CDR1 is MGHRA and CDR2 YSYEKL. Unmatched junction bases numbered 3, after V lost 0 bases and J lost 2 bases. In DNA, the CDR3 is TGCGCCAGCAGCCAAGAGAGGGACAGGGTCACAGATACGCAGTATTTT. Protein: CASSQERDRVTDTQYF.

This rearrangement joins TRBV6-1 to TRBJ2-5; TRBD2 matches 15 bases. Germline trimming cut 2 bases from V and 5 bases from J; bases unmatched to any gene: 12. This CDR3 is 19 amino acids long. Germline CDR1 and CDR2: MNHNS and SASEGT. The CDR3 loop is CASSETPPGLAGGVETQYF. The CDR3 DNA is TGTGCCAGCAGTGAAACACCCCCTGGACTAGCGGGAGGGGTGGAGACCCAGTACTTC.

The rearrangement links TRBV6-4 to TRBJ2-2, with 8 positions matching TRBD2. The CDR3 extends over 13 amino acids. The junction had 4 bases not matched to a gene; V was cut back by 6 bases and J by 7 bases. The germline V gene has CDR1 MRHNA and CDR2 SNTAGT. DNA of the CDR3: TGTGCCAGCAGAGCGGGAGATGTCGGGGAGCTGTTTTTT. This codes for CASRAGDVGELFF.

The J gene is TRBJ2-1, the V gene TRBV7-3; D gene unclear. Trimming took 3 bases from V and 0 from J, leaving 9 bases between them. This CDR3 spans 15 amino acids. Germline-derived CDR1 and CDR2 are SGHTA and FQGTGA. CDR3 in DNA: TGTGCCAGCAGCTTGAGCGCTAGCTCCTACAATGAGCAGTTCTTC. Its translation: CASSLSASSYNEQFF.

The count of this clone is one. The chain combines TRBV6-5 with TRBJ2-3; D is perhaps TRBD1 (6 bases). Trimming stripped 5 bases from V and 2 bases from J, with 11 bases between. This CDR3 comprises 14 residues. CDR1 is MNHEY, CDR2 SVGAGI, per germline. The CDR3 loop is CASSPDRLTDTQYF. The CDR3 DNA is TGTGCCAGCAGTCCGGACAGACTCACAGATACGCAGTATTTT.

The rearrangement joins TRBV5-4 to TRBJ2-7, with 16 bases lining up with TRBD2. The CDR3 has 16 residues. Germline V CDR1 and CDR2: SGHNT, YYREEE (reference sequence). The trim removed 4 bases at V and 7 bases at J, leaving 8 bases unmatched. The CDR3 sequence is CASSEGLAGGVGEQYF. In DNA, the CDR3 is TGTGCCAGCAGCGAGGGACTAGCGGGAGGGGTAGGGGAGCAGTACTTC. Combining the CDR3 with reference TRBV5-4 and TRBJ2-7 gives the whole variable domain ETGVTQSPTHLIKTRGQQVTLRCSSQSGHNTVSWYQQALGQGPQFIFQYYREEENGRGNFPPRFSGLQFPNYSSELNVNALELDDSALYLCASSEGLAGGVGEQYFGPGTRLTVT.

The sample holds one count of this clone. CDR3 loop: CASKPGQRNEKLFF. In nucleotides, the CDR3 is TGTGCCAGCAAGCCGGGACAGCGAAATGAAAAACTGTTTTTT. The V gene is TRBV27, the J gene TRBJ1-4; TRBD1 agrees at 7 bases. The CDR3 spans 14 residues. Germline lookup yields CDR1 MNHEY and CDR2 SMNVEV (reference sequence). The trim removed 7 bases at V and 5 bases at J, leaving 7 bases unmatched. Together with reference TRBV27 and TRBJ1-4, the CDR3 gives the full variable domain: EAQVTQNPRYLITVTGKKLTVTCSQNMNHEYMSWYRQDPGLGLRQIYYSMNVEVTDKGDVPEGYKVSRKEKRNFPLILESPSPNQTSLYFCASKPGQRNEKLFFGSGTQLSVL.

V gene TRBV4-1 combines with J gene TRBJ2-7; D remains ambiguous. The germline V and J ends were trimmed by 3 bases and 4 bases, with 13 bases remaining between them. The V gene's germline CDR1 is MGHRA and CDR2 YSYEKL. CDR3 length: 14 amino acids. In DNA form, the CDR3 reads TGCGCCAGCAGCCACCAACACGGAAATTACGAGCAGTACTTC. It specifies CASSHQHGNYEQYF.

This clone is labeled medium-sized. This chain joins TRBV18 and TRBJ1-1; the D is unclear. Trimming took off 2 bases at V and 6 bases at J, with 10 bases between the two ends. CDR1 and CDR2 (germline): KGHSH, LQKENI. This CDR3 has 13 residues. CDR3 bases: TGTGCCAGCTCACCATCGGGGATGGCTGAAGCTTTCTTT. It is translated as CASSPSGMAEAFF.

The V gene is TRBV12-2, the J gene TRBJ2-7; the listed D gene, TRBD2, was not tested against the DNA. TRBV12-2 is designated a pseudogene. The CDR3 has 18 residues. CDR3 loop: CASRFPLGTSVNSYEQYF. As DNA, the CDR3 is TGTGCAAGTCGCTTCCCGCTCGGGACTAGCGTGAACTCCTACGAGCAGTACTTC.

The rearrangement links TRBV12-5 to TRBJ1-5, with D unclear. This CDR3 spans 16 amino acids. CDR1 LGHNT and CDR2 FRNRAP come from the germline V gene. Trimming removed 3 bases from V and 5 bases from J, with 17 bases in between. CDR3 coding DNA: TGTGCTAGTGGTTTTACTTCCTGGTACGATGATCAGCCCCAGCATTTT. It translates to CASGFTSWYDDQPQHF.

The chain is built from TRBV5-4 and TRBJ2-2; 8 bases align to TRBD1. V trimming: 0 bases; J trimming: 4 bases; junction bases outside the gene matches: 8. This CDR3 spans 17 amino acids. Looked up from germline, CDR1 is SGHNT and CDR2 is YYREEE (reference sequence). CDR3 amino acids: CASSLGRTGSITGELFF. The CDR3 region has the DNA TGTGCCAGCAGCTTGGGGCGGACAGGGAGTATCACCGGGGAGCTGTTTTTT.

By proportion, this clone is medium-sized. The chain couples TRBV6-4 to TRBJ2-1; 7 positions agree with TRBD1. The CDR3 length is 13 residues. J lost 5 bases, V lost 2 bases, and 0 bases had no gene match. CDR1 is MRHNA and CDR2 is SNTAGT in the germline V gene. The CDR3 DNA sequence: TGTGCCAGCAGTGACAGGGGGCACAATGAGCAGTTCTTC. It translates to CASSDRGHNEQFF.

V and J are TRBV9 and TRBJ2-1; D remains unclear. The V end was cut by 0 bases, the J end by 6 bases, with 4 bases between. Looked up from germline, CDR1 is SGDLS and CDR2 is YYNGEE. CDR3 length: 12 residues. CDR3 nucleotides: TGTGCCAGCAGCGTAGACTTCAATGAGCAGTTCTTC. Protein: CASSVDFNEQFF.

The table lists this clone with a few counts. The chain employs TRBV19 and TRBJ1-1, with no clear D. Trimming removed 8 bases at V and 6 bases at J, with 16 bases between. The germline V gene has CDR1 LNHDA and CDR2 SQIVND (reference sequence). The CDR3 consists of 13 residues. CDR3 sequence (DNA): TGTGCCAGTCGCCAGGACGCGATGGCTGAAGCTTTCTTT. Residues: CASRQDAMAEAFF.

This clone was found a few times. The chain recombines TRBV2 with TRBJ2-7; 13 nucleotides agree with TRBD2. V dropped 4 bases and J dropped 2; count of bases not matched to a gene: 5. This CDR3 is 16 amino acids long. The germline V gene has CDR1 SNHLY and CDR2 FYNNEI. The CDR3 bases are TGTGCCAGCAGTGCTGGGGGACTAGCGGGAACCTACGAGCAGTACTTC. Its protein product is CASSAGGLAGTYEQYF.

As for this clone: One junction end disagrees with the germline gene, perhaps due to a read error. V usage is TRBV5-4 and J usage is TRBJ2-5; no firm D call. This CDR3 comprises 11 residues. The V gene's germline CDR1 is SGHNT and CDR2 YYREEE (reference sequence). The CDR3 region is CASSLGRLPHF. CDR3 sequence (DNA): TGTGCCAGCAGCTTGGGCAGGTTACCTCACTTC.

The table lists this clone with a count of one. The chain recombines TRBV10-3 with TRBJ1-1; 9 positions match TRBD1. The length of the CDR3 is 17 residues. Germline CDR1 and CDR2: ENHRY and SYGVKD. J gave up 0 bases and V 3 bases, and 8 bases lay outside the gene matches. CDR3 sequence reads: CAISDPGQGPMNTEAFF. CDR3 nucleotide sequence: TGTGCCATCAGTGACCCGGGACAGGGTCCCATGAACACTGAAGCTTTCTTT.

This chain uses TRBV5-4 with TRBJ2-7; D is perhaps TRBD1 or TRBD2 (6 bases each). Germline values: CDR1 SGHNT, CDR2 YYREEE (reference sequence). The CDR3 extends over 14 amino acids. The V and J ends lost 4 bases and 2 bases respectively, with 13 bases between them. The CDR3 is CASSPGGRTYEQYF. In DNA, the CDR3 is TGTGCCAGCAGCCCCGGGGGCAGGACCTACGAGCAGTACTTC.

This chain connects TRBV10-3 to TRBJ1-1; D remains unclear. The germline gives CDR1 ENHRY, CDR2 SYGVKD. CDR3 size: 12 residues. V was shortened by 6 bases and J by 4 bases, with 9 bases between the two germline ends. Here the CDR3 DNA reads TGTGCCATCAGAAGTTTGGGCACTGAAGCTTTCTTT. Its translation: CAIRSLGTEAFF.

CDR3 region: CASSQGQGSEKLFF. CDR3 coding DNA: TGTGCCAGCAGCCAGGGACAGGGAAGTGAAAAACTGTTTTTT. J is TRBJ1-4 and V is TRBV4-2; 9 nucleotides align to TRBD1. Germline V gene sequence: CDR1 LGHNA, CDR2 YNFKEQ. V shed 3 bases and J 7 bases; nucleotides not matched to a gene: 3. The CDR3 totals 14 residues.

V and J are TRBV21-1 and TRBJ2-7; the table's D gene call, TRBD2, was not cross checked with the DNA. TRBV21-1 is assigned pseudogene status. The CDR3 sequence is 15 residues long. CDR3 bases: TGTGCCAGCAGCAAACAAAGGCGGGAGCCGGAGGAGCAGTACTTC. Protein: CASSKQRREPEEQYF.

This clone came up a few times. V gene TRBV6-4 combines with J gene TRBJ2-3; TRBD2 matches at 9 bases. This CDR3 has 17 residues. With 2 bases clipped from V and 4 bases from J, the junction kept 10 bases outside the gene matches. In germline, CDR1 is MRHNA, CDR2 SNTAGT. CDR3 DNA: TGTGCCAGCAGTGACCTCGGTATAGCGGGAGACGCAGATACGCAGTATTTT. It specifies CASSDLGIAGDADTQYF.

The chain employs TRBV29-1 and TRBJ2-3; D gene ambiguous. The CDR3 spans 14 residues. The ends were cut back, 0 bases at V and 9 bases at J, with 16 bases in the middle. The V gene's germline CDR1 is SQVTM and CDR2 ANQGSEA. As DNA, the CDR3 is TGCAGCGTTGAAGATCTACCTCTGGCCGGGACGCAGTATTTT. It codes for CSVEDLPLAGTQYF.

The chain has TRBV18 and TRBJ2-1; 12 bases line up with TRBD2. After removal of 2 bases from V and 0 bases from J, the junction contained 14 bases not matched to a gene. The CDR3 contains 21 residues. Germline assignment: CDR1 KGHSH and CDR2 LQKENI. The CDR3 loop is CASSPLLVTSGRLSSYNEQFF. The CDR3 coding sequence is TGTGCCAGCTCACCATTGCTAGTAACTAGCGGGAGGTTGAGCTCCTACAATGAGCAGTTCTTC.